What follows are 7 T cell receptor beta chains derived from one specimen sequenced in a study of shared clonotypes between healthy human individuals. TCRdb keeps only in-frame clones here, not all; method: immunoSEQ multiplex PCR. Of 1.5 million to 2.5 million clones listed, about 95% are singletons. Naivety among CD8 cells was defined by CD45RO negativity and positive CCR7 selection, thereby excluding terminally differentiated effector memory CD45RA+ cells. Material for sequencing was naive CD8+ T cells sorted from blood. The receptors were gathered from a man younger than 30 in good health.

The chain is built from TRBV11-2 and TRBJ2-1, with no clear D. Trimming removed 4 bases at V and 7 bases at J, with 5 bases between. CDR1 is SGHAT and CDR2 is FQNNGV in the germline V gene. CDR3 length: 11 amino acids. This CDR3 reads CASSSRNEQFF. The CDR3 nucleotides are TGTGCCAGCAGCTCCCGAAATGAGCAGTTCTTC. The variable domain in full, with the rest retrieved from reference TRBV11-2 and TRBJ2-1, is EAGVAQSPRYKIIEKRQSVAFWCNPISGHATLYWYQQILGQGPKLLIQFQNNGVVDDSQLPKDRFSAERLKGVDSTLKIQPAKLEDSAVYLCASSSRNEQFFGPGTRLTVL.

DNA for the CDR3: TGCGCCAGCAGCCAAGATCCAGGGGGAGGCGGGGAGCTGTTTTTT. Its protein product is CASSQDPGGGGELFF. The genes are TRBV4-3 and TRBJ2-2; a weak D match, TRBD1 (7 bases). V shed 0 bases and J shed 7 bases, with 12 bases lying between them. Germline-derived CDR1 and CDR2 are LGHNA and YSLEER. This CDR3 region has 15 residues.

The chain joins TRBV6-6 to TRBJ2-3; the D gene is possibly TRBD2 (6 bases). The length of the CDR3 is 15 residues. Trimming stripped 7 bases from V and 5 bases from J, with 19 bases between. Germline V gene lookup returns CDR1 MNHNY and CDR2 SVGAGI (reference sequence). This CDR3 is CASTPLPGDLDTQYF. The CDR3 nucleotides read TGTGCCAGCACCCCCTTGCCGGGAGATTTAGATACGCAGTATTTT.

The chain couples TRBV6-5 to TRBJ2-7; D is perhaps TRBD1 (6 bases). V was cut by 3 bases and J by 4 bases, with 16 bases left in between. The CDR3 is 15 amino acids. Germline lookup yields CDR1 MNHEY and CDR2 SVGAGI. This CDR3 reads CASSYGTGTLYEQYF. The DNA of the CDR3 is TGTGCCAGCAGTTATGGTACAGGGACCCTTTACGAGCAGTACTTC.

Points on this clone: Within the sample, other DNA sequences also encode this same CDR3. This chain connects TRBV4-3 to TRBJ1-2; D is uncertain. CDR1 and CDR2 (germline): LGHNA, YSLEER. This CDR3 region has 13 residues. Trimming shortened V by 0 bases and J by 5 bases, and 7 bases separated the two germline ends. CDR3 bases: TGCGCCAGCAGCCAAGATCGCGGGTATGGCTACACCTTC. It translates to CASSQDRGYGYTF.

DNA for the CDR3: TGCGCCAGCAGCCAAGTGATGGGACAGGGTTACGAGCAGTACTTC. It codes for CASSQVMGQGYEQYF. The chain employs TRBV4-1 and TRBJ2-7; 9 nucleotides align to TRBD1. With V trimmed by 1 base and J by 4 bases, 5 bases remained unmatched. This CDR3 is built from 15 residues. Looked up from germline, CDR1 is MGHRA and CDR2 is YSYEKL.

On this clone itself: The sample has other DNA sequences that encode this CDR3 too. V gene TRBV27 combines with J gene TRBJ1-2; 7 positions match TRBD1. The CDR3 spans 13 residues. The V gene's germline CDR1 is MNHEY and CDR2 SMNVEV (reference sequence). J lost 4 bases, V lost 2 bases, and 1 base had no gene match. The DNA of the CDR3 is TGTGCCAGCAGTTTAGGGACAGCCTATGGCTACACCTTC. Protein product: CASSLGTAYGYTF.